This TCR beta chain was sequenced for a study of OX40 agonist ivuxolimab in advanced cancers. Produced via immunoSEQ multiplex PCR; TCRdb's table is partial and in-frame only. The table has about 10,000 clones, about 86% seen once. V gave up 2 bases and J gave up 2 bases, with 13 bases separating them. This CDR3 contains 15 residues. Points from the study as a whole: The average count of expanded clones was higher among CD8+ T cells than among CD4+.

Remarks on this clone: As yet, its antigen is unknown.

V and J are TRBV23-1 and TRBJ2-7; D unclear. TRBV23-1 is an ORF; its function is uncertain. The sequencing here drew on CD4+ or CD8+ T cells sorted from blood, taken in a trial of the OX40 agonist ivuxolimab. This TCR came from an adult with an advanced solid tumor such as melanoma, head and neck, liver or kidney cancer. CDR3 in amino acids: CASSQGNSRTYEQYF. Written as DNA, the CDR3 is TGCGCCAGCAGTCAAGGGAACAGCCGGACCTACGAGCAGTACTTC.